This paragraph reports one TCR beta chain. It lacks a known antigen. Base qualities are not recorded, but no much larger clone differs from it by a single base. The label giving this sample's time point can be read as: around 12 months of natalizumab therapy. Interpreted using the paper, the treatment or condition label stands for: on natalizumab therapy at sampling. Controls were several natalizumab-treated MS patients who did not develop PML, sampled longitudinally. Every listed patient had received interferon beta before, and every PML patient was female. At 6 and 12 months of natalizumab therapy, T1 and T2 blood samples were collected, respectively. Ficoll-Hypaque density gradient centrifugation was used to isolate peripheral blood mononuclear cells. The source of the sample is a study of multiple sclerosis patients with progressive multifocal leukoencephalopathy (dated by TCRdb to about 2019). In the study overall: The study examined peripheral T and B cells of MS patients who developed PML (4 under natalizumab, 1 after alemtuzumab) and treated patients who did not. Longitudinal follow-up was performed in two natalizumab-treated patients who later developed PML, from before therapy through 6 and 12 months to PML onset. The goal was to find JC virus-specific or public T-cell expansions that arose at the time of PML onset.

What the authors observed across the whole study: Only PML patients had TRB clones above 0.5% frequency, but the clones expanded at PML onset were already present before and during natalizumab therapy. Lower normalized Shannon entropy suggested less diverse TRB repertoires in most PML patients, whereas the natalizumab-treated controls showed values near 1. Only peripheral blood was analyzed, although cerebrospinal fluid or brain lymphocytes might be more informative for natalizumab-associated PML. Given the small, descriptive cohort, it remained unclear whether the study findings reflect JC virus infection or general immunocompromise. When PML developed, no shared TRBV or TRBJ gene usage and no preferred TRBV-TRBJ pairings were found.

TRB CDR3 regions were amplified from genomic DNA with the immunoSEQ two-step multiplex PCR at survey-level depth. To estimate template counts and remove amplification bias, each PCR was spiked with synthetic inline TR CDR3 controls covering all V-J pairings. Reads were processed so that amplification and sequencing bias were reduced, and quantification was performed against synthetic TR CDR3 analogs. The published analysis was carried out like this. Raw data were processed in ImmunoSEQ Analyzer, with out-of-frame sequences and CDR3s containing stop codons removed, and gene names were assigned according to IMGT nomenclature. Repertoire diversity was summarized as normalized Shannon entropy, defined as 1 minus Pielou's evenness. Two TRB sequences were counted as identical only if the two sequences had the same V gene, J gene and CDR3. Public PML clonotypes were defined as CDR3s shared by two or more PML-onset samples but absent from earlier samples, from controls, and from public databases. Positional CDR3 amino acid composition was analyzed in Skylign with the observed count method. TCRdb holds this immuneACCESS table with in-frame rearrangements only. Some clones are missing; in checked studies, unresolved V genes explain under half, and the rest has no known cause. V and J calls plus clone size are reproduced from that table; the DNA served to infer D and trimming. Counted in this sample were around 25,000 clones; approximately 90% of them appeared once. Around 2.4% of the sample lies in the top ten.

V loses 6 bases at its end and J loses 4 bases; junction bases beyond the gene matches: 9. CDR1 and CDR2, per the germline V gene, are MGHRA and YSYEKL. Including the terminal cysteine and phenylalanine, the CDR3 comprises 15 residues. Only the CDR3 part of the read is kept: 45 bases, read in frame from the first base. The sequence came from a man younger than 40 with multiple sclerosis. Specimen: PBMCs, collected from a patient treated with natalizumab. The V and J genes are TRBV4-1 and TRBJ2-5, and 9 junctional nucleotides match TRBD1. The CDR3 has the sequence CASSSLQGARETQYF. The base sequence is TGCGCCAGCAGTTCCCTACAGGGGGCTAGAGAGACCCAGTACTTC.